The 23 T cell receptor beta chains listed next were all sequenced from one sample in a study of blood T cells in healthy people across ages. The authors ran a second PCR of about 7 to 12 cycles using a sample-barcoded 5' primer and a J-beta primer mix. MiXCR, run by TCRdb on the 5' RACE reads, gives a single entry per CDR3 protein. This table has fewer than 900,000 distinct CDR3 sequences, around 40% appearing once. The sample consisted of blood. The receptors come from a woman aged 55-69 years in good health.

V usage is TRBV12-3 or TRBV12-4 and J usage is TRBJ2-3; either TRBD1 or TRBD2 may fit D (6 bases each). CDR3 size: 14 residues. Trimming left V 5 bases short and J 6 bases short, with 15 bases between. CDR3 in amino acids: CASSPRGGWDTQYF. For the CDR3, the DNA is TGTGCCAGCAGTCCTAGAGGGGGGTGGGATACGCAGTATTTT.

This clonotype was detected a few times. The chain employs TRBV12-3 or TRBV12-4 and TRBJ2-1, with 7 bases fitting TRBD1. V shed 4 bases, J shed 0 bases, and the junction held 6 bases outside the gene matches. This CDR3 is 16 amino acids long. The CDR3 DNA reads TGTGCCAGCAGTTACTTGACAGGGAGCTCCTACAATGAGCAGTTCTTC. Translation gives CASSYLTGSSYNEQFF.

In this sample, this clonotype turned up once. The rearrangement joins TRBV20-1 to TRBJ2-7; TRBD1 is a possible D gene (5 bases). The V gene lost 6 bases and the J gene lost 5 bases, with 11 bases spanning the gap. Germline lookup yields CDR1 DFQATT and CDR2 SNEGSKA (reference sequence). CDR3 length equals 11 residues. CDR3 amino acids: CSARNRHEQYF. The CDR3 DNA reads as TGCAGTGCGCGAAACAGGCACGAGCAGTACTTC.

Details on this clonotype: This sequence may be a read error, since a much larger clone differs from it by one base. V usage is TRBV6-2 or TRBV6-3 and J usage is TRBJ2-7; 9 bases are a match to TRBD2. The CDR3 contains 15 residues. Per germline, CDR1 MNHEY and CDR2 SVGEGT. The junction had 6 bases not matched to a gene; V was cut back by 5 bases and J by 1 base. This CDR3 is CASSRTSESSYEQYF. DNA for the CDR3: TGTGCCAGCAGTCGGACTAGCGAGAGTTCCTACGAGCAGTACTTC.

This clonotype was seen a few times. The V call is TRBV24-1, the J call TRBJ2-1; D call uncertain. The CDR3 consists of 12 residues. V was pared by 3 bases and J by 7 bases, with 6 bases between. Germline V gene sequence: CDR1 KGHDR, CDR2 SFDVKD. Here the CDR3 DNA reads TGTGCCACCAGTGATCCAGTAAATGAGCAGTTCTTC. Translating gives CATSDPVNEQFF.

V is TRBV9 and J is TRBJ1-1; D unclear. V was pared by 4 bases and J by 1 base, with 14 bases between. This CDR3 contains 15 residues. Germline CDR1 is SGDLS and CDR2 is YYNGEE. CDR3 in amino acids: CASSPPRAENTEAFF. The CDR3 region has the DNA TGTGCCAGCAGCCCCCCTCGGGCAGAGAACACTGAAGCTTTCTTT.

The CDR3 DNA follows: TGCAGCGTTGGCGCGCCGGACTCCTACGAGCAGTACTTC. Translating it yields CSVGAPDSYEQYF. The V call is TRBV29-1, the J call TRBJ2-7, with D unresolved. V lost 4 bases, J lost 0 bases, and 10 bases lay in between. Per the germline V gene, CDR1 is SQVTM and CDR2 is ANQGSEA. This CDR3 has 13 amino acids.

On this clonotype itself: A read error may account for a junction end that differs from germline. This chain joins TRBV5-1 and TRBJ2-1, with 13 bases that match TRBD2. This CDR3 has 15 residues. Germline V gene data show CDR1 as SGHRS and CDR2 as YFSETQ. The CDR3: CASSSGLAGSNEQFF. The DNA of the CDR3 is TGTGCCAGCAGTTCGGGACTAGCGGGGTCCAATGAGCAGTTCTTC.

Regarding this clonotype: Because the CDR3 is missing its conserved closing phenylalanine or tryptophan, this is likely a read error. The gene calls are TRBV7-6 and TRBJ2-5, with D possibly called TRBD1 or TRBD2 (5 bases each). This CDR3 is built from 15 residues. The V end was cut by 5 bases, the J end by 6 bases, with 19 bases between. Germline V lookup: CDR1 SGHVS, CDR2 FNYEAQ. The CDR3 DNA is TGTGCCAGCAGCCCTTCTCTCGGGGCTATCCAGACCCAGTACTTA. As protein: CASSPSLGAIQTQYL.

This CDR3 is CASSQERASGSMTWETQYF. The DNA of the CDR3 is TGCGCCAGCAGCCAAGAAAGGGCTAGCGGGAGTATGACCTGGGAGACCCAGTACTTC. This chain connects TRBV4-3 to TRBJ2-5; 10 nucleotides match TRBD2. The ends lost 0 bases at V and 5 bases at J; junction bases unmatched: 15. The germline V gene has CDR1 LGHNA and CDR2 YSLEER. The length of the CDR3 is 19 residues.

With regard to this clonotype: A much bigger clone sits one base away, suggesting this may be a read error. This chain links TRBV21-1 with TRBJ2-7. TRBV21-1 is deemed a pseudogene. The CDR3 totals 13 residues. CDR3 DNA sequence: TGTACCAGCAGCAATCTCAAAACCTACGAGCAGTACTTC. Its translation is CTSSNLKTYEQYF.

This chain links TRBV2 with TRBJ1-1, with D unresolved. CDR3 length equals 13 residues. The ends were cut back, 4 bases at V and 1 base at J, with 7 bases in the middle. Germline-derived CDR1 and CDR2 are SNHLY and FYNNEI. This chain's CDR3 is CASSAQRNTEAFF. The CDR3 DNA reads TGTGCCAGCAGTGCACAAAGGAACACTGAAGCTTTCTTT.

This chain connects TRBV25-1 to TRBJ1-1; 7 bases are shared with TRBD1. The germline CDR1 and CDR2 sequences are MGHDK and SYGVNS. The trim removed 3 bases at V and 2 bases at J, leaving 6 bases unmatched. The CDR3 is 15 residues long. The CDR3 loop reads CASSDRDRVNTEAFF. The CDR3 DNA reads as TGTGCCAGCAGTGACCGCGACAGGGTTAACACTGAAGCTTTCTTT.

There are a few counts of this clonotype. The chain uses TRBV12-3 or TRBV12-4 and TRBJ1-4; D uncertain. CDR3 size: 14 residues. V lost 3 bases and J 6 bases, leaving 11 bases between the germline ends. Written as DNA, the CDR3 is TGTGCCAGCAGTTTTAGCAGCGAATATGAAAAACTGTTTTTT. Translation gives CASSFSSEYEKLFF.

This chain joins TRBV28 and TRBJ1-2; D is unclear. The CDR3 spans 10 residues. Deletions cut 3 bases from V and 8 bases from J, with 4 bases between. Germline assignment: CDR1 MDHEN and CDR2 SYDVKM. CDR3 DNA sequence: TGTGCCAGCAGTTTGGGGGGCTACACCTTC. Amino acid sequence: CASSLGGYTF.

The chain uses TRBV27 and TRBJ1-6, with no clear D. The CDR3 totals 13 residues. Germline V gene sequence: CDR1 MNHEY, CDR2 SMNVEV (reference sequence). V was shortened by 5 bases and J by 8 bases, with 10 bases between the two germline ends. The CDR3 DNA reads TGTGCCAGCAGTGTAGGTATCTATTCACCCCTCCACTTT. Translating gives CASSVGIYSPLHF.

Worth noting for this clonotype: With a much larger clone just one base away, this may be a read error. V is TRBV27 and J is TRBJ2-1, with 9 bases fitting TRBD2. CDR3 length: 15 amino acids. The germline V gene encodes CDR1 MNHEY and CDR2 SMNVEV (reference sequence). Written as DNA, the CDR3 is TGTGGCAGCAGTCCCGGGGTAGCGGGGGAGAATGAGCAGTTCTTC. Translating it yields CGSSPGVAGENEQFF.

The CDR3 coding sequence is TGTGCCAGCAGCTTAGCCACTAGCGGCACAGATGGGCAGTTCTTC. It yields the protein CASSLATSGTDGQFF. The chain combines TRBV5-5 with TRBJ2-1; 8 bases match TRBD2. This CDR3 comprises 15 residues. V lost 2 bases, J lost 12 bases, and 13 bases stayed unmatched. The germline gives CDR1 SGHKS, CDR2 YYEKEE (reference sequence).

J is TRBJ2-1 and V is TRBV11-3; D is uncertain. Germline-derived CDR1 and CDR2 are SGHNT and YENEEA. This CDR3 is 15 amino acids long. V was cut by 0 bases and J by 5 bases, with 11 bases left in between. CDR3 in amino acids: CASSLDGGSHNEQFF. Written as DNA, the CDR3 is TGTGCCAGCAGCTTAGATGGCGGTAGCCACAATGAGCAGTTCTTC.

The J gene is TRBJ1-2, the V gene TRBV28; 11 bases agree with TRBD1. Germline trimming cut 4 bases from V and 5 bases from J; bases unmatched to any gene: 6. The CDR3 loop spans 15 amino acids. The germline gives CDR1 MDHEN, CDR2 SYDVKM. CDR3 sequence (DNA): TGTGCCAGCAGTTCTGGACAGGGGGCTTGGTATGGCTACACCTTC. It specifies CASSSGQGAWYGYTF.

This chain links TRBV30 with TRBJ1-1; TRBD1 agrees at 8 bases. CDR1 is GTSNPN, CDR2 SVGIG, per germline (reference sequence). The CDR3 extends over 11 amino acids. V lost 5 bases to trimming and J lost 8 bases; unmatched junction nucleotides: 4. The CDR3 here is CAWGDRLEAFF. The CDR3, as DNA: TGTGCCTGGGGGGACAGGTTAGAAGCTTTCTTT. The full variable domain, with the rest looked up from reference TRBV30 and TRBJ1-1, is SQTIHQWPATLVQPVGSPLSLECTVEGTSNPNLYWYRQAAGRGLQLLFYSVGIGQISSEVPQNLSASRPQDRQFILSSKKLLLSDSGFYLCAWGDRLEAFFGQGTRLTVV.

The chain uses TRBV28 and TRBJ1-2; 7 bases match TRBD1. Per germline, CDR1 MDHEN and CDR2 SYDVKM. The CDR3 length is 13 residues. In nucleotides, the CDR3 is TGTGTAACAGAAACAGGGGCAAACTATGGCTACACCTTC. This encodes CVTETGANYGYTF.

The chain uses TRBV10-3 and TRBJ2-1; tentative D call: TRBD1 (5 bases). The V end was cut by 6 bases, the J end by 9 bases, with 15 bases between. This CDR3 spans 13 amino acids. CDR1 ENHRY and CDR2 SYGVKD come from the germline V gene. CDR3 residues: CAIRRQGQSEQFF. The CDR3 DNA follows: TGTGCCATCAGGCGTCAGGGTCAATCTGAGCAGTTCTTC.